This T cell receptor beta chain was sequenced for a study of PD-1 blockade in classical Hodgkin lymphoma. Study results and limitations: Only CD4+ TCR diversity, not CD8+, had risen significantly by C4D1. Nothing has yet pinned down what causes the repertoire differences, possibly disease activity or prior therapy.

Germline V lookup: CDR1 SGHDN, CDR2 FVKESK. This CDR3 has 17 residues. V lost 6 bases to trimming and J lost 8 bases, with 25 bases between them. Produced via immunoSEQ multiplex PCR; TCRdb's table is partial and in-frame only. The sample records tens of thousands of clones, about three quarters being singletons. This clone was recorded only once. Its antigen is still unknown. Patients all relapsed after autologous stem cell transplantation, and there was variation in brentuximab vedotin exposure. This chain joins TRBV14 and TRBJ1-4; D possibly corresponds to TRBD1 (6 bases). Here the sequenced sample was peripheral blood mononuclear cells (PBMCs), taken at baseline. This receptor was obtained from a human donor with classical Hodgkin lymphoma. CDR3 nucleotide sequence: TGTGCCAGCAGTCGGGGGGACCCTGGGACATGGTCAGAAAAACTGTTTTTT. It is translated as CASSRGDPGTWSEKLFF.